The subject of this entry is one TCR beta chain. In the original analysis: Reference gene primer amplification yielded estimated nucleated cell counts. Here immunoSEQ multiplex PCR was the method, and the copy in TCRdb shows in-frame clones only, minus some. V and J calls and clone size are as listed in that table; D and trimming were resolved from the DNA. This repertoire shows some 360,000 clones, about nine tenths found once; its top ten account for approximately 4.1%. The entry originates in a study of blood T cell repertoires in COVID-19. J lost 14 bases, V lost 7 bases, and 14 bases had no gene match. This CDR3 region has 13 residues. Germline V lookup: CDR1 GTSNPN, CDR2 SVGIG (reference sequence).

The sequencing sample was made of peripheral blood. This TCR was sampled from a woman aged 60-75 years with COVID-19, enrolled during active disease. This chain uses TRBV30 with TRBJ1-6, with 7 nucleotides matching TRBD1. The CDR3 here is CAFTGTDLMALHF. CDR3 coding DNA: TGTGCCTTCACCGGGACAGACCTTATGGCCCTCCACTTT.